Reported below is one T cell receptor beta chain. The antigen remains undetermined. Each of the donors was a healthy bone marrow donor. This specimen comes from a study of cytomegalovirus exposure and HLA in healthy donors. Overall study results and limits: Researchers had no immune exposure information except CMV serostatus available. When the data were analyzed later, several of the most significant clusters appeared to be linked to common viral pathogens.

This CDR3 region has 14 residues. Germline assignment: CDR1 MNHEY and CDR2 SMNVEV (reference sequence). V was shortened by 5 bases and J by 12 bases, with 22 bases between the two germline ends. The PCR was carried out with 60 Vbeta primers and 13 Jbeta primers. Using immunoSEQ multiplex PCR, the repertoire was profiled, and TCRdb retains in-frame clones only, with some absent. The table shows around 68,000 clones, with around 74% occurring only once. The sample comprised PBMCs. The receptor's source is a woman aged 30 to 39 in good health and CMV-seropositive. The chain combines TRBV27 with TRBJ1-2; no reliable D call. In DNA form, the CDR3 reads TGTGCCAGCAGTCCCCCGGGGAGGACCAATGAGAACACCTTC. It encodes CASSPPGRTNENTF.